The clone carrying this TCR beta chain was counted between two and nine times. This specimen comes from a study of T cells in Graves' hyperthyroidism and ophthalmopathy. Isolation of PBMCs was performed on about 10 ml fresh peripheral blood. Amplification of TCR beta CDR3 regions used RNA as the template. When the TCR CDR3 underwent first-round RT-PCR, the HTBI primer set was used. TCRdb re-derived calls from the multiplex PCR reads in MiXCR, one entry per CDR3 protein. The table records approximately 400,000 distinct CDR3 sequences, more than 20% of them present only once. Trimming cost V 6 bases and J 4 bases, with 14 bases left between them. Germline V CDR1 and CDR2: MNHEY, SMNVEV (reference sequence). CDR3 length: 14 residues.

The source is a man aged 50 or older with Graves' hyperthyroidism. V gene TRBV27 combines with J gene TRBJ2-3, with D possibly TRBD1 on 6 matching bases. Material for sequencing was blood. The CDR3 region is CASSTGIGADTQYF. The CDR3 region has the DNA TGTGCCAGCAGCACAGGGATTGGGGCAGATACGCAGTATTTT.